This T cell receptor beta chain is from a study of blood T cell repertoires in COVID-19. Repertoires were generated with immunoSEQ multiplex PCR, while TCRdb's copy carries only in-frame clones and drops some. The repertoire holds some 49,000 clones, with around 86% as singletons. The sequencing input was peripheral blood. The source of this sequence is a human donor in a cohort sampled during active COVID-19.

In DNA form, the CDR3 reads TGTGCCAGCAGCTTAGGGCTTGGACTAGCGGGCGAGCAGTACTTC. Translated, it gives CASSLGLGLAGEQYF. The gene calls are TRBV7-2 and TRBJ2-7; TRBD2 matches at 11 bases. Per the germline V gene, CDR1 is SGHTA and CDR2 is FQGNSA. This CDR3 region has 15 residues. Losses at the gene ends were 1 base for V and 6 bases for J; bases not matched to a gene: 5.